The 18 T cell receptor beta chains below all came from one sample that was sequenced in a study of shared clonotypes between healthy human individuals. The data were produced by immunoSEQ multiplex PCR, yet TCRdb's version contains in-frame clones alone and is incomplete. The sample has hundreds of thousands of clones; approximately 79% are singletons. The sample taken for sequencing was memory CD4+ T cells sorted from blood. Subset reported: CD45RA-negative fraction. These receptors were obtained from a woman younger than 45 in good health.

As to this clone: Other DNA sequences in this sample translate to the same CDR3. The chain is built from TRBV29-1 and TRBJ1-1; D is uncertain. Trimming removed 3 bases at V and 1 base at J, with 6 bases between. Germline-derived CDR1 and CDR2 are SQVTM and ANQGSEA. The length of the CDR3 is 12 residues. The CDR3 loop reads CSVDKGNTEAFF. The CDR3 region has the DNA TGCAGCGTTGACAAGGGGAACACTGAAGCTTTCTTT.

The chain couples TRBV19 to TRBJ2-5; TRBD2 might be the D (6 bases). The germline V gene encodes CDR1 LNHDA and CDR2 SQIVND (reference sequence). The V end lost 6 bases, the J end lost 2 bases, and 13 bases lay between the germline ends. The CDR3 totals 14 residues. The CDR3 spells CASSNSRGQETQYF. In DNA, the CDR3 is TGTGCCAGTAGCAATTCCCGGGGGCAAGAGACCCAGTACTTC.

CDR3 loop: CASFDNMNTEAFF. Here the CDR3 DNA reads TGTGCCAGCTTTGACAACATGAACACTGAAGCTTTCTTT. The V and J genes are TRBV7-9 and TRBJ1-1; D is unresolved. Per the germline V gene, CDR1 is SEHNR and CDR2 is FQNEAQ (reference sequence). The CDR3 consists of 13 residues. Trimming pared 8 bases from V and 0 bases from J, leaving 10 bases between.

The genes are TRBV4-2 and TRBJ2-1, with 7 positions matching TRBD2. Germline CDR1 and CDR2: LGHNA and YNFKEQ. CDR3 length: 16 residues. Unmatched junction bases numbered 5, after V lost 0 bases and J lost 3 bases. CDR3 sequence: CASSQDGGLNYNEQFF. In DNA, the CDR3 is TGTGCCAGCAGCCAAGATGGGGGACTAAACTACAATGAGCAGTTCTTC.

As for this clone: A read error likely explains this, since a far larger clone differs by one base. The rearrangement uses TRBV7-2 and TRBJ2-7; D might be TRBD1 (6 bases). The V end lost 6 bases, the J end lost 0 bases, and 12 bases lay between the germline ends. The CDR3 has 14 amino acids. Germline V lookup: CDR1 SGHTA, CDR2 FQGNSA. CDR3 coding DNA: TGTGCCAGCAGGGCCGGGACAACCTCCTACGAGCAGTACTTC. It translates to CASRAGTTSYEQYF.

This chain links TRBV5-1 with TRBJ2-5; 9 bases are shared with TRBD1. V gave up 4 bases and J gave up 2 bases; unmatched junction bases: 3. CDR3 length: 14 amino acids. Germline loops: CDR1 SGHRS, CDR2 YFSETQ. CDR3 in amino acids: CASSIGQGQETQYF. The CDR3 nucleotides read TGCGCCAGCAGCATAGGACAGGGGCAAGAGACCCAGTACTTC.

This clone has only a few counts. This chain links TRBV29-1 with TRBJ2-2, with D possibly being TRBD1 (5 bases). Trimming left V 4 bases short and J 0 bases short, with 21 bases between. Germline CDR1 is SQVTM and CDR2 is ANQGSEA. CDR3 length: 18 residues. The CDR3: CSVVIQGSTKTNTGELFF. Written as DNA, the CDR3 is TGCAGCGTTGTCATTCAGGGATCAACGAAGACGAACACCGGGGAGCTGTTTTTT.

The rearrangement links TRBV6-1 to TRBJ2-1, with D perhaps matching TRBD1 (5 bases). Trimming stripped 4 bases from V and 0 bases from J, with 10 bases between. The CDR3 covers 15 residues. Germline V gene lookup returns CDR1 MNHNS and CDR2 SASEGT. In DNA, the CDR3 is TGTGCCAGCAGTGTACAGGCCACCTCCTACAATGAGCAGTTCTTC. It specifies CASSVQATSYNEQFF.

The rearrangement links TRBV27 to TRBJ2-3; 9 bases align to TRBD2. Losses at the gene ends were 6 bases for V and 5 bases for J; bases not matched to a gene: 9. The CDR3 runs 15 residues. Germline assignment: CDR1 MNHEY and CDR2 SMNVEV (reference sequence). The CDR3 nucleotides read TGTGCCAGCAGAGATAGCGGGAGAGCACGAGATACGCAGTATTTT. Its translation is CASRDSGRARDTQYF.

The CDR3 sequence is CASSPMDRAEGYGYTF. The CDR3 nucleotides are TGTGCCAGCAGTCCCATGGACAGGGCGGAAGGCTATGGCTACACCTTC. The chain recombines TRBV28 with TRBJ1-2, with 8 bases identical to TRBD1. J gave up 4 bases and V 5 bases, and 12 bases lay outside the gene matches. Germline V gives CDR1 MDHEN, CDR2 SYDVKM. The CDR3 sequence is 16 residues long.

This clone was detected a few times. This CDR3 is also generated by other DNA sequences in the sample. J is TRBJ1-1 and V is TRBV5-4, with D possibly TRBD1 on 6 matching bases. V lost 0 bases and J lost 4, with 10 bases in between. The CDR3 has 14 residues. Germline CDR1 and CDR2: SGHNT and YYREEE (reference sequence). The CDR3 region has the DNA TGTGCCAGCAGCTTGGAAGGGGGGATCACTGAAGCTTTCTTT. It yields the protein CASSLEGGITEAFF.

Written as DNA, the CDR3 is TGTGCCAGCAAACAGAGCAATCAGCCCCAGCATTTT. It translates to CASKQSNQPQHF. The genes are TRBV2 and TRBJ1-5, with D hard to call. V dropped 7 bases and J dropped 1 base, with 5 bases sitting between them. The germline V gene encodes CDR1 SNHLY and CDR2 FYNNEI. This CDR3 contains 12 residues. Full variable domain (outside the CDR3, taken from reference TRBV2 and TRBJ1-5): EPEVTQTPSHQVTQMGQEVILRCVPISNHLYFYWYRQILGQKVEFLVSFYNNEISEKSEIFDDQFSVERPDGSNFTLKIRSTKLEDSAMYFCASKQSNQPQHFGDGTRLSIL.

The chain recombines TRBV7-8 with TRBJ2-1, with 11 bases that match TRBD1. Germline V gene sequence: CDR1 SGHVS, CDR2 FQNEAQ. Trimming removed 5 bases from V and 6 bases from J; junction bases left unmatched: 6. The CDR3 loop spans 15 amino acids. CDR3 sequence: CASSEDRGRFNEQFF. The CDR3, as DNA: TGTGCCAGCAGCGAGGACAGGGGGCGTTTCAATGAGCAGTTCTTC. Supplemented by reference TRBV7-8 and TRBJ2-1, the full variable domain reads GAGVSQSPRYKVAKRGQDVALRCDPISGHVSLFWYQQALGQGPEFLTYFQNEAQLDKSGLPSDRFFAERPEGSVSTLKIQRTQQEDSAVYLCASSEDRGRFNEQFFGPGTRLTVL.

The genes are TRBV4-1 and TRBJ2-5, with D hard to call. The germline gives CDR1 MGHRA, CDR2 YSYEKL. This CDR3 is 14 amino acids long. The germline V and J ends were trimmed by 3 bases and 2 bases, with 10 bases remaining between them. The DNA for the CDR3 is TGCGCCAGCAGCCACCCTCTGCCTCAAGAGACCCAGTACTTC. It is translated as CASSHPLPQETQYF.

This chain connects TRBV6-5 to TRBJ2-1; TRBD1 matches at 7 bases. This CDR3 is 15 amino acids long. Germline loops: CDR1 MNHEY, CDR2 SVGAGI. V trimming: 5 bases; J trimming: 5 bases; junction bases outside the gene matches: 9. The CDR3 DNA sequence: TGTGCCAGCAGTAACACGGGACAGAGGGACAATGAGCAGTTCTTC. This encodes CASSNTGQRDNEQFF.

The chain recombines TRBV15 with TRBJ2-7; D is unclear. Germline assignment: CDR1 LNHNV and CDR2 YYDKDF (reference sequence). The CDR3 is 14 amino acids. V lost 2 bases, J lost 0 bases, and 8 bases lay in between. The CDR3 reads CATSRLQSSYEQYF. CDR3 in DNA: TGTGCCACCAGCAGACTACAGAGCTCCTACGAGCAGTACTTC.

V is TRBV28 and J is TRBJ1-6; 7 bases are a match to TRBD1. Germline V gene sequence: CDR1 MDHEN, CDR2 SYDVKM. V lost 5 bases, J lost 7 bases, and 8 bases stayed unmatched. The CDR3 sequence is 15 residues long. CDR3 nucleotide sequence: TGTGCCAGCAGTGAACCAGGGGGGGTGAATTCACCCCTCCACTTT. This translates into CASSEPGGVNSPLHF.

V usage is TRBV28 and J usage is TRBJ1-2, with a tentative D call TRBD1 (5 bases). The CDR3 has 15 residues. V gave up 6 bases and J gave up 0 bases, with 14 bases separating them. Germline V lookup: CDR1 MDHEN, CDR2 SYDVKM. The CDR3 spells CASSLMQGANYGYTF. CDR3 DNA: TGTGCCAGCAGCTTAATGCAGGGAGCTAACTATGGCTACACCTTC.